Shown below are 23 T cell receptor beta chains from a single sample sequenced in a study of early T cells in non-severe SARS-CoV-2 infection. MiXCR, run by TCRdb on the 5' RACE reads, gives a single entry per CDR3 protein. The table has about 83,000 distinct CDR3 sequences, around 9.3% seen once. This specimen consisted of whole blood, obtained at baseline. The receptors shown here come from an adult who was a healthcare worker with PCR-confirmed SARS-CoV-2 infection or an uninfected control (not recorded which).

This clonotype was detected ten times or more. The chain uses TRBV11-2 and TRBJ2-3; 12 bases align to TRBD2. This CDR3 is 15 amino acids long. J lost 4 bases, V lost 5 bases, and 4 bases had no gene match. CDR1 is SGHAT and CDR2 is FQNNGV in the germline V gene. The CDR3: CASSLLAGGPDTQYF. DNA of the CDR3: TGTGCCAGCAGCCTACTAGCGGGAGGACCAGATACGCAGTATTTT. Variable domain in full (rest from reference TRBV11-2 and TRBJ2-3): EAGVAQSPRYKIIEKRQSVAFWCNPISGHATLYWYQQILGQGPKLLIQFQNNGVVDDSQLPKDRFSAERLKGVDSTLKIQPAKLEDSAVYLCASSLLAGGPDTQYFGPGTRLTVL.

This clonotype was seen many times. The chain couples TRBV11-3 to TRBJ2-1, with 14 positions matching TRBD2. The germline V gene encodes CDR1 SGHNT and CDR2 YENEEA. The CDR3 length is 16 residues. The V and J ends lost 4 bases and 9 bases, in that order; junction bases with no gene match: 8. The CDR3 sequence: CASSSPGLAGVAEQFF. The CDR3 DNA is TGTGCCAGCAGCTCACCGGGACTAGCGGGAGTGGCTGAGCAGTTCTTC.

V and J are TRBV5-1 and TRBJ2-7; TRBD2 matches at 12 bases. Germline assignment: CDR1 SGHRS and CDR2 YFSETQ. Trimming removed 6 bases from V and 7 bases from J; junction bases left unmatched: 5. This CDR3 region has 13 residues. The CDR3 region has the DNA TGCGCCAGCATGACTAGCGGGAGAGGTGAGCAGTACTTC. Translating gives CASMTSGRGEQYF.

This chain connects TRBV19 to TRBJ2-5, with D unresolved. Germline CDR1 and CDR2: LNHDA and SQIVND (reference sequence). Trimming removed 1 base from V and 5 bases from J, with 8 bases in between. The CDR3 totals 13 residues. The CDR3: CASSIGPWETQYF. Here the CDR3 DNA reads TGTGCCAGTAGTATAGGGCCCTGGGAGACCCAGTACTTC.

This clonotype was found a few times. V usage is TRBV5-4 and J usage is TRBJ2-3; no definite D call. Germline-derived CDR1 and CDR2 are SGHNT and YYREEE (reference sequence). The CDR3 is made up of 16 amino acids. The V end was cut by 4 bases, the J end by 0 bases, with 15 bases between. The CDR3 is CASSRLVARSTDTQYF. CDR3 nucleotide sequence: TGTGCCAGCAGCCGACTGGTTGCACGAAGCACAGATACGCAGTATTTT.

The table lists this clonotype with many counts. This chain joins TRBV14 and TRBJ2-5; D uncertain. V gave up 1 base and J gave up 2 bases, with 11 bases separating them. Germline CDR1 SGHDN, CDR2 FVKESK. The CDR3 has 15 residues. CDR3 DNA sequence: TGTGCCAGCAGCCAAGTGCTCGGACCACAAGAGACCCAGTACTTC. Encoded protein: CASSQVLGPQETQYF.

The rearrangement links TRBV5-1 to TRBJ2-1; 12 bases fit TRBD2. V gave up 4 bases and J gave up 6 bases; unmatched junction bases: 5. Germline assignment: CDR1 SGHRS and CDR2 YFSETQ. CDR3 size: 15 residues. The CDR3 nucleotides are TGCGCCAGCAGCCCCACTAGCGGGAGGTTCAATGAGCAGTTCTTC. Encoded protein: CASSPTSGRFNEQFF.

This clonotype showed up many times. The CDR3 sequence: CASLARGGSNQPQHF. The CDR3 DNA reads TGTGCCAGCCTTGCGCGCGGGGGCAGCAATCAGCCCCAGCATTTT. The rearrangement links TRBV2 to TRBJ1-5; maybe TRBD1 (6 bases). The CDR3 length is 15 residues. The ends were cut back, 8 bases at V and 1 base at J, with 15 bases in the middle. Per germline, CDR1 SNHLY and CDR2 FYNNEI.

This clonotype was detected only a few times. The V and J genes are TRBV7-9 and TRBJ2-2; the D gene is possibly TRBD2 (6 bases). Germline CDR1 and CDR2: SEHNR and FQNEAQ (reference sequence). The CDR3 length is 13 residues. V lost 5 bases, J lost 7 bases, and 11 bases lay in between. Here the CDR3 DNA reads TGTGCCAGCAGCCCCCGACTAGACGGGGAGCTGTTTTTT. This sequence encodes CASSPRLDGELFF. Based on the CDR3 plus reference TRBV7-9 and TRBJ2-2, the full variable domain is DTGVSQNPRHKITKRGQNVTFRCDPISEHNRLYWYRQTLGQGPEFLTYFQNEAQLEKSRLLSDRFSAERPKGSFSTLEIQRTEQGDSAMYLCASSPRLDGELFFGEGSRLTVL.

This clonotype was seen at least ten times. The J gene is TRBJ1-3, the V gene TRBV2; D perhaps matches TRBD1 (6 bases). The germline gives CDR1 SNHLY, CDR2 FYNNEI. Trimming pared 6 bases from V and 2 bases from J, leaving 11 bases between. CDR3 length equals 14 residues. CDR3 in amino acids: CASSPGQTGNTIYF. As DNA, the CDR3 is TGTGCCAGCAGCCCCGGACAGACTGGAAACACCATATATTTT.

This chain joins TRBV7-7 and TRBJ2-3; D might be TRBD1 or TRBD2, each matching 8 bases. Trimming took 5 bases from V and 9 from J, leaving 18 bases between them. Germline V gene sequence: CDR1 SSHAT, CDR2 FNYEAQ (reference sequence). CDR3 size: 14 residues. DNA for the CDR3: TGTGCCAGCAGCGCCGGACAGGGACTAGTAACGCAGTATTTT. It specifies CASSAGQGLVTQYF.

This clonotype was seen ten or more times. This sequence joins TRBV6-1 and TRBJ1-1, with 7 bases lining up with TRBD1. CDR3 length equals 14 residues. Germline assignment: CDR1 MNHNS and CDR2 SASEGT. The V segment lost 2 bases and the J segment 3 bases; nucleotides outside the gene matches: 3. The CDR3 DNA is TGTGCCAGCAGTGAACCACAGGGGTACACTGAAGCTTTCTTT. It codes for CASSEPQGYTEAFF.

There are a few counts of this clonotype. This chain links TRBV27 with TRBJ1-4; D gene ambiguous. The CDR3 contains 10 residues. The germline gives CDR1 MNHEY, CDR2 SMNVEV (reference sequence). V was shortened by 3 bases and J by 7 bases, with 0 bases between the two germline ends. CDR3 loop: CASSFEKLFF. The CDR3 nucleotides are TGTGCCAGCAGTTTTGAAAAACTGTTTTTT.

This clonotype was counted at least ten times. The rearrangement uses TRBV20-1 and TRBJ2-3; TRBD2 is a possible D gene (5 bases). The germline V gene encodes CDR1 DFQATT and CDR2 SNEGSKA (reference sequence). The CDR3 totals 15 residues. Between the trimmed V and J ends, which lost 5 bases and 2 bases, there was a span of 17 bases. The CDR3 DNA reads TGCAGTGCTCCTTTGGGAGTGGCAAACACAGATACGCAGTATTTT. This encodes CSAPLGVANTDTQYF.

This clonotype occurred a few times. The chain employs TRBV20-1 and TRBJ2-5; the match to TRBD1 covers 7 bases. Germline loops: CDR1 DFQATT, CDR2 SNEGSKA (reference sequence). The CDR3 consists of 13 residues. V shed 6 bases and J 4 bases; nucleotides not matched to a gene: 8. In nucleotides, the CDR3 is TGCAGTGCAGCCCTACAGGGGACAGAGACCCAGTACTTC. It yields the protein CSAALQGTETQYF.

Relative to its sample, this clonotype is medium-sized. V is TRBV6-4 and J is TRBJ2-3; 9 bases align to TRBD2. Trimming took 2 bases from V and 1 from J; bases not matched to a gene: 1. Germline V gene sequence: CDR1 MRHNA, CDR2 SNTAGT. The CDR3 is 15 residues long. DNA for the CDR3: TGTGCCAGCAGTGACCTAGCGGGGCGCACAGATACGCAGTATTTT. It is translated as CASSDLAGRTDTQYF.

There are a few counts of this clonotype. J is TRBJ2-3 and V is TRBV24-1; the match to TRBD1 covers 9 bases. Germline assignment: CDR1 KGHDR and CDR2 SFDVKD. The V segment lost 5 bases and the J segment 8 bases; nucleotides outside the gene matches: 7. The CDR3 extends over 14 amino acids. As DNA, the CDR3 is TGTGCCACCAGTGCGGACAGGGGAATTGCTACGCAGTATTTT. It is translated as CATSADRGIATQYF.

This chain joins TRBV14 and TRBJ1-6; D uncertain. V was pared by 6 bases and J by 6 bases, with 12 bases between. CDR1 is SGHDN, CDR2 FVKESK, per germline. The CDR3 has 14 residues. CDR3 nucleotides: TGTGCCAGCAGGCGAGCCGGGAGTAATTCACCCCTCCACTTT. The encoded protein is CASRRAGSNSPLHF. Full variable domain (outside the CDR3, taken from reference TRBV14 and TRBJ1-6): EAGVTQFPSHSVIEKGQTVTLRCDPISGHDNLYWYRRVMGKEIKFLLHFVKESKQDESGMPNNRFLAERTGGTYSTLKVQPAELEDSGVYFCASRRAGSNSPLHFGNGTRLTVT.

The chain couples TRBV6-4 to TRBJ2-3; D perhaps matches TRBD2 (6 bases). Germline V gene sequence: CDR1 MRHNA, CDR2 SNTAGT. V was pared by 6 bases and J by 2 bases, with 15 bases between. This CDR3 is built from 15 residues. CDR3 sequence reads: CASSPRAGTTDTQYF. DNA of the CDR3: TGTGCCAGCAGCCCCCGGGCGGGGACCACAGATACGCAGTATTTT.

This clonotype was recorded many times. The chain combines TRBV9 with TRBJ1-2; D gene unclear. CDR3 length equals 15 residues. The germline V and J ends were trimmed by 4 bases and 1 base, with 14 bases remaining between them. Looked up from germline, CDR1 is SGDLS and CDR2 is YYNGEE. CDR3 nucleotide sequence: TGTGCCAGCAGCCCTAGCCTTAACAGTAACTATGGCTACACCTTC. Translated, it gives CASSPSLNSNYGYTF.

A few counts support this clonotype. This chain uses TRBV20-1 with TRBJ2-3, with D hard to call. Trimming left V 5 bases short and J 7 bases short, with 13 bases between. CDR1 DFQATT and CDR2 SNEGSKA come from the germline V gene (reference sequence). The CDR3 has 12 amino acids. CDR3 protein: CSASGAGNTQYF. In DNA, the CDR3 is TGCAGTGCTTCCGGCGCAGGAAATACGCAGTATTTT.

At least ten counts were recorded for this clonotype. The chain combines TRBV2 with TRBJ1-1; D not certain. From germline, CDR1 is SNHLY and CDR2 FYNNEI. V gave up 0 bases and J gave up 5 bases, with 13 bases separating them. The CDR3 runs 15 residues. The CDR3 sequence: CASSEARPDKTEAFF. As DNA, the CDR3 is TGTGCCAGCAGTGAAGCCCGACCCGATAAGACTGAAGCTTTCTTT.

This clonotype has at least ten counts. The chain couples TRBV19 to TRBJ2-7, with 7 bases identical to TRBD1. Trimming at V came to 3 bases and at J to 5 bases, leaving 4 bases not matched to a gene. The CDR3 length is 13 residues. The germline CDR1 and CDR2 sequences are LNHDA and SQIVND (reference sequence). For the CDR3, the DNA is TGTGCCAGTAGTATTAGGGGGCGGAACGAGCAGTACTTC. Residues: CASSIRGRNEQYF.